This TCR beta chain came from a study of blood T cell repertoires in COVID-19. Study-wide context: Nucleic acid was either cDNA or gDNA, and it came from T cells, B-cell-depleted T cells, or PBMCs.

With 4 bases removed from V and 6 bases from J, the gap between germline ends came to 15 bases. Germline CDR1 reads LGHDT; CDR2 reads YNNKEL (reference sequence). The CDR3 runs 14 residues. Only in-frame clones appear in the TCRdb table, and some are missing; sequencing was by immunoSEQ multiplex PCR. The sample carries about 83,000 clones, just over 85% recorded once. The chain uses TRBV3-1 (or the pseudogene TRBV3-2) and TRBJ1-1; D might be TRBD1 (5 bases). Sequenced input: peripheral blood. The sequence was obtained from an elderly woman in a cohort sampled during active or convalescent COVID-19. CDR3 amino acids: CASSPSGFVAEAFF. CDR3 DNA: TGTGCCAGCAGCCCATCAGGGTTCGTCGCTGAAGCTTTCTTT.